This T cell receptor (beta chain) originates from a study of vaccination and CD4 T cells after COVID-19. Whole-study context: Drawing of post-COVID samples took place a median approximately 100 days after diagnosis (range 35 to 161).

CD4+ T cells that had been cultured provided DNA sequenced with the Oncomine TCR Beta short-read assay. In TCRdb, the PCR reads were re-called with MiXCR into one record per CDR3 protein. The table lists about 23,000 distinct CDR3 sequences, approximately 50% of them singletons. The treatment was: roughly 10-day PBMC culture with coronavirus spike peptide pools or control peptides (ViraFEST assay). Remarks on this clonotype: Its antigen is not identified.

In germline, CDR1 is SEHNR, CDR2 FQNEAQ (reference sequence). The CDR3 is 19 amino acids. Trimming shortened V by 1 base and J by 0 bases, and 21 bases separated the two germline ends. Study-wide points: SARS-CoV-2-reactive clonotype medians increased from around 20 to 38, not significantly.

Specimen: CD4+ T cells from blood, cultured in vitro. The V and J genes are TRBV7-9 and TRBJ1-2; D unresolved. The clonotype originates from a human donor who had recovered from COVID-19. The CDR3 DNA is TGTGCCAGCAGCTTAGATCTAAGGACGACCTTCTTAGCTAACTATGGCTACACCTTC. Protein: CASSLDLRTTFLANYGYTF.